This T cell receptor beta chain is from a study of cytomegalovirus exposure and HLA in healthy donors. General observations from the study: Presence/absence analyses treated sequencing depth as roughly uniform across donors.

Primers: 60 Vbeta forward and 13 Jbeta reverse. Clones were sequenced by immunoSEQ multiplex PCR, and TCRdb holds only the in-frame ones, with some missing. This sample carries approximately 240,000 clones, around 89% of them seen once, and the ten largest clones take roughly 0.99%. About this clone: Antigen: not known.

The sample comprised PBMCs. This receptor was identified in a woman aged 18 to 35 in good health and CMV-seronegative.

The CDR3 loop reads CASSLDSYSYEQYF. The CDR3 DNA reads as TGTGCCAGCAGCTTGGACAGTTACTCCTACGAGCAGTACTTC. The chain links TRBV5-4 to TRBJ2-7; D is ambiguous. The CDR3 runs to 14 residues. The ends were cut back, 0 bases at V and 0 bases at J, with 7 bases in the middle. Germline V CDR1 and CDR2: SGHNT, YYREEE (reference sequence). The entire variable domain, with the rest obtained from reference TRBV5-4 and TRBJ2-7, is as follows: ETGVTQSPTHLIKTRGQQVTLRCSSQSGHNTVSWYQQALGQGPQFIFQYYREEENGRGNFPPRFSGLQFPNYSSELNVNALELDDSALYLCASSLDSYSYEQYFGPGTRLTVT.